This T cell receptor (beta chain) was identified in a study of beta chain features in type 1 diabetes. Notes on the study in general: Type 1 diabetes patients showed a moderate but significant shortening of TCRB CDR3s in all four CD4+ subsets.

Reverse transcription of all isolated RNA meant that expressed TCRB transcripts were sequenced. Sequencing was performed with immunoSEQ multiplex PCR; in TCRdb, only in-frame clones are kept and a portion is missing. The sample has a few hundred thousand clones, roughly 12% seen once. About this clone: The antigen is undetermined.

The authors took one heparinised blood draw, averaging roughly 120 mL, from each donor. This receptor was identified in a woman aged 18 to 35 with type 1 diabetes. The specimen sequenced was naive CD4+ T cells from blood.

CDR3 protein: CASASWQGQAGNQPQHF. The CDR3, as DNA: TGTGCCAGTGCATCATGGCAGGGACAAGCTGGCAATCAGCCCCAGCATTTT. The chain carries TRBV19 and TRBJ1-5, with D maybe TRBD1 (6 bases). The CDR3 has 17 amino acids. V lost 8 bases, J lost 2 bases, and 22 bases lay in between. Germline V gene lookup returns CDR1 LNHDA and CDR2 SQIVND (reference sequence).